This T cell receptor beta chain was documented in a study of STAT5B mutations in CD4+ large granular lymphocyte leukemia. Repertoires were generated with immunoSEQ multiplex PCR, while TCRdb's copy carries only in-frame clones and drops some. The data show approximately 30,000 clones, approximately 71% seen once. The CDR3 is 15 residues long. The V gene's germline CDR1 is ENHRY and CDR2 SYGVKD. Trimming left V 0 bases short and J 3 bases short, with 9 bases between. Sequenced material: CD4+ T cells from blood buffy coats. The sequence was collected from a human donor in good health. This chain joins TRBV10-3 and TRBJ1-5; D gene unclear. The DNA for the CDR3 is TGTGCCATCAGTGAGTCGGAGGGCAACAATCAGCCCCAGCATTTT. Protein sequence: CAISESEGNNQPQHF.